This paragraph reports one T cell receptor (beta chain). No antigen is known for it. Germline loops: CDR1 MNHEY, CDR2 SVGAGI. V was trimmed by 6 bases and J by 0 bases, leaving 11 bases between them. This CDR3 contains 14 residues. Assay: immunoSEQ multiplex PCR; the TCRdb copy retains only in-frame clones and omits some. Among tens of thousands of clones listed, roughly 91% were seen once. This sample was taken from a study of brain T cells in children with intractable seizures. Whole-study findings and limits: Pre-surgery blood may have been undersampled, hiding some clones.

The sequenced cases were selected for having the highest brain T cell transcript signatures. The TCR comes from a boy younger than two with tuberous sclerosis and intractable seizures. The J gene is TRBJ1-1, the V gene TRBV6-5, with a possible D match to TRBD1 (6 bases). Sequences were derived from peripheral blood, sampled at surgery. The CDR3 bases are TGTGCCAGCAGCCCGAACAGGGTGAACACTGAAGCTTTCTTT. This sequence encodes CASSPNRVNTEAFF.